This passage covers 20 T cell receptor beta chains from one sample sequenced in a study of CD8 T cells in Susac syndrome. The RNA input was roughly 0.45 to 1 ug, and it was reverse transcribed with random hexamers. Each CDR3 protein is one row after TCRdb ran MiXCR on the immunoSEQ multiplex PCR reads. The table shows 70,000 to 85,000 distinct CDR3 sequences, with approximately 96% occurring only once. Input material: CD8+ T cells from PBMCs. The receptors were gathered from a human donor with Susac syndrome.

The CDR3: CSVEDVVSFMNTEAFF. The CDR3, as DNA: TGCAGCGTTGAAGATGTGGTCAGTTTCATGAACACTGAAGCTTTCTTT. The V and J genes are TRBV29-1 and TRBJ1-1; D gene unclear. Germline CDR1 SQVTM, CDR2 ANQGSEA. This CDR3 has 16 amino acids. Trimming shortened V by 0 bases and J by 0 bases, and 14 bases separated the two germline ends.

The V and J genes are TRBV29-1 and TRBJ2-3; D is perhaps TRBD1 (7 bases). In germline, CDR1 is SQVTM, CDR2 ANQGSEA. The germline V and J ends were trimmed by 6 bases and 4 bases, with 17 bases remaining between them. This CDR3 region has 14 residues. This CDR3 is CSVAGQTLSDTQYF. CDR3 in DNA: TGCAGCGTCGCGGGACAGACTTTGTCAGATACGCAGTATTTT.

The rearrangement uses TRBV29-1 and TRBJ2-7, with a weak D call TRBD1 (6 bases). CDR1 is SQVTM and CDR2 is ANQGSEA in the germline V gene. The ends were cut back, 2 bases at V and 0 bases at J, with 8 bases in the middle. This CDR3 region has 13 residues. CDR3 in amino acids: CSVETGNSYEQYF. Here the CDR3 DNA reads TGCAGCGTTGAAACAGGGAACTCCTACGAGCAGTACTTC.

The chain couples TRBV13 to TRBJ2-3; TRBD1 is a possible D gene (6 bases). CDR1 is PRHDT and CDR2 is FYEKMQ in the germline V gene (reference sequence). Trimming stripped 4 bases from V and 2 bases from J, with 13 bases between. The CDR3 loop spans 15 amino acids. The CDR3 sequence: CASSSGHTFTDTQYF. In DNA, the CDR3 is TGTGCCAGCAGCTCGGGACACACATTCACAGATACGCAGTATTTT.

The chain is built from TRBV7-6 and TRBJ2-5, with D maybe TRBD1 (6 bases). This CDR3 comprises 17 residues. The V end was cut by 4 bases, the J end by 2 bases, with 20 bases between. The germline gives CDR1 SGHVS, CDR2 FNYEAQ. The chain's CDR3 is CASSSLPEDSVQETQYF. CDR3 coding DNA: TGTGCCAGCAGCTCCCTGCCAGAGGACAGTGTACAAGAGACCCAGTACTTC.

This clonotype has just one count. This chain uses TRBV7-8 with TRBJ2-7; possibly TRBD1 for D (6 bases). CDR3 length equals 14 residues. The V gene lost 2 bases and the J gene lost 0 bases, with 8 bases spanning the gap. Germline V gene sequence: CDR1 SGHVS, CDR2 FQNEAQ. The CDR3: CASSLRTASYEQYV. The DNA for the CDR3 is TGTGCCAGCAGCTTACGGACAGCCTCCTACGAGCAGTACGTC.

This clonotype was found once. This chain uses TRBV9 with TRBJ2-1; D gene unclear. Germline lookup yields CDR1 SGDLS and CDR2 YYNGEE. V lost 2 bases and J 0 bases, leaving 12 bases between the germline ends. The length of the CDR3 is 16 residues. CDR3 residues: CASSVAPEYSYNEQFF. CDR3 coding DNA: TGTGCCAGCAGCGTTGCTCCGGAATACTCCTACAATGAGCAGTTCTTC.

The table lists this clonotype with a count of one. The J gene is TRBJ2-3, the V gene TRBV4-1; D is ambiguous. Trimming left V 0 bases short and J 5 bases short, with 9 bases between. Germline CDR1 reads MGHRA; CDR2 reads YSYEKL. The CDR3 is 14 residues long. This CDR3 reads CASSQEVPGDTQYF. CDR3 in DNA: TGCGCCAGCAGCCAAGAGGTGCCGGGAGATACGCAGTATTTT.

CDR3 sequence reads: CATSRESSDTQYF. The CDR3 coding sequence is TGTGCCACCAGCAGAGAAAGCAGCGATACGCAGTATTTT. V gene TRBV15 combines with J gene TRBJ2-3; the D is unclear. CDR1 is LNHNV and CDR2 is YYDKDF in the germline V gene (reference sequence). Trimming removed 0 bases from V and 6 bases from J, with 7 bases in between. CDR3 size: 13 residues.

This sequence joins TRBV7-3 and TRBJ2-2, with D perhaps matching TRBD2 (6 bases). Germline values: CDR1 SGHTA, CDR2 FQGTGA. The germline V and J ends were trimmed by 6 bases and 4 bases, with 21 bases remaining between them. The CDR3 is 17 amino acids. The CDR3 coding sequence is TGTGCCAGCAGTCATGGAGGGACCGTGATCTTCACCGGGGAGCTGTTTTTT. Protein: CASSHGGTVIFTGELFF.

This clonotype came up once. The rearrangement links TRBV5-4 to TRBJ2-3; 10 bases are shared with TRBD1. Germline V CDR1 and CDR2: SGHNT, YYREEE (reference sequence). CDR3 length equals 15 residues. The V gene end was trimmed by 6 bases and the J gene end by 6 bases; junction bases not matched to a gene: 10. CDR3 DNA: TGTGCCAGCACCGGGACAGGGGCCTTTAGGGATACGCAGTATTTT. Its protein is CASTGTGAFRDTQYF.

The rearrangement uses TRBV25-1 and TRBJ2-5; no firm D call. The CDR3 sequence is 14 residues long. Trimming took 0 bases from V and 2 from J, leaving 7 bases between them. CDR1 is MGHDK, CDR2 SYGVNS, per germline. This chain's CDR3 is CASSEYPGQETQYF. The CDR3 DNA reads TGTGCCAGCAGTGAATACCCAGGACAAGAGACCCAGTACTTC.

The chain combines TRBV5-8 with TRBJ2-7; D is uncertain. V was cut by 1 base and J by 7 bases, with 6 bases left in between. Germline loops: CDR1 SGHTS, CDR2 YDEGEE. There are 11 residues in the CDR3. CDR3 protein: CASSLWAEQYV. The CDR3 DNA sequence: TGTGCCAGCAGCTTGTGGGCAGAGCAGTACGTC.

V and J are TRBV20-1 and TRBJ2-7, with 7 bases that match TRBD1. The ends lost 3 bases at V and 4 bases at J; junction bases unmatched: 3. Germline CDR1 is DFQATT and CDR2 is SNEGSKA (reference sequence). This CDR3 comprises 12 residues. The CDR3 region is CSARSDRYEQYV. CDR3 DNA sequence: TGCAGTGCTAGGTCGGACAGGTACGAGCAGTACGTC.

The V and J genes are TRBV6-2 or TRBV6-3 and TRBJ2-7; D perhaps matches TRBD2 (6 bases). The CDR3 has 14 amino acids. CDR1 is MNHEY and CDR2 is SVGEGT in the germline V gene. The germline V and J ends were trimmed by 6 bases and 3 bases, with 15 bases remaining between them. The CDR3 loop is CASSQGLPLYEQYF. The CDR3 region has the DNA TGTGCCAGCAGCCAGGGACTCCCCCTCTACGAGCAGTACTTC.

CDR3 DNA sequence: TGTGCCACCAGCAGGATCTACAATGAGCAGTTCTTC. Translated, it gives CATSRIYNEQFF. The chain links TRBV15 to TRBJ2-1, with no clear D. The V gene's germline CDR1 is LNHNV and CDR2 YYDKDF (reference sequence). With 3 bases removed from V and 3 bases from J, the gap between germline ends came to 3 bases. The length of the CDR3 is 12 residues.

The chain carries TRBV5-1 and TRBJ1-2, with D hard to call. The germline V and J ends were trimmed by 1 base and 2 bases, with 12 bases remaining between them. Germline CDR1 reads SGHRS; CDR2 reads YFSETQ. CDR3 length: 15 amino acids. The CDR3 DNA follows: TGCGCCAGCAGCTTGTCCAGGTCCGACAACTATGGCTACACCTTC. Its protein is CASSLSRSDNYGYTF.

The rearrangement uses TRBV29-1 and TRBJ2-2; D not certain. CDR3 length equals 10 residues. Trimming took off 7 bases at V and 7 bases at J, with 7 bases between the two ends. Germline CDR1 SQVTM, CDR2 ANQGSEA. The chain's CDR3 is CSAQRGELFF. The DNA for the CDR3 is TGCAGCGCACAACGCGGGGAGCTGTTTTTT.

The chain is built from TRBV7-9 and TRBJ2-6, with a tentative D call TRBD1 (6 bases). CDR3 size: 16 residues. The germline gives CDR1 SEHNR, CDR2 FQNEAQ (reference sequence). V lost 3 bases and J 5 bases, leaving 14 bases between the germline ends. CDR3: CASSFHRDFRANVLTF. The CDR3 region has the DNA TGTGCCAGCAGCTTTCACAGGGATTTTAGGGCCAACGTCCTGACTTTC.

The chain uses TRBV2 and TRBJ2-7; D remains unclear. V lost 4 bases to trimming and J lost 3 bases, with 1 base between them. CDR1 and CDR2 from the germline V gene are SNHLY and FYNNEI. The CDR3 consists of 10 residues. This chain's CDR3 is CASSVYEQYF. Here the CDR3 DNA reads TGTGCCAGCAGTGTCTACGAGCAGTACTTC.